The present TCR beta chain was sequenced within a study of shared clonotypes between healthy human individuals. Across the whole study: Three plates each covered CD4 naive and memory; CD8 naive two, CD8 memory one.

The CDR3 is 16 amino acids. Between the trimmed V and J ends, which lost 0 bases and 4 bases, there was a span of 15 bases. Germline V gene lookup returns CDR1 MNHNS and CDR2 SASEGT. Naive CD8 cells, CD45RO-negative and positively selected for CCR7, excluded terminally differentiated effector memory CD45RA+ cells. Across several immunoSEQ plates, the genomic DNA of each subset was split evenly. Produced via immunoSEQ multiplex PCR; TCRdb's table is partial and in-frame only. The data show about 2 million clones, about 95% seen once. Sequencing was done on a sample of naive CD8+ T cells sorted from blood. The source is a man aged 18-30 years in good health. The rearrangement uses TRBV6-1 and TRBJ1-2; D possibly corresponds to TRBD1 (5 bases). CDR3 region: CASSEAVGGGPYGYTF. The CDR3 DNA reads TGTGCCAGCAGTGAAGCCGTCGGCGGGGGTCCCTATGGCTACACCTTC.